This T cell receptor beta chain came from a study of T cell changes during pregnancy in multiple sclerosis. The protocol was immunoSEQ multiplex PCR, while the TCRdb copy is restricted to in-frame clones and leaves out a portion. The sample comprises 50,000 to 70,000 clones, roughly 92% of which are singletons, and 1.4% rests with the top ten. Sequenced material: peripheral blood, taken in the second trimester of pregnancy. This receptor was identified in a female donor with multiple sclerosis, enrolled in a pregnancy study.

CDR3 sequence reads: CASLGGGNPSYEQYF. CDR3 in DNA: TGTGCCAGCCTCGGGGGAGGAAACCCCTCCTACGAGCAGTACTTC. This chain connects TRBV2 to TRBJ2-7; D is perhaps TRBD2 (6 bases). V lost 8 bases to trimming and J lost 0 bases, with 17 bases between them. Germline V CDR1 and CDR2: SNHLY, FYNNEI. The CDR3 consists of 15 residues. The whole variable domain, filled in from reference TRBV2 and TRBJ2-7, reads EPEVTQTPSHQVTQMGQEVILRCVPISNHLYFYWYRQILGQKVEFLVSFYNNEISEKSEIFDDQFSVERPDGSNFTLKIRSTKLEDSAMYFCASLGGGNPSYEQYFGPGTRLTVT.